Sequencing of this TCR beta chain was carried out in a study of OX40 agonist ivuxolimab in advanced cancers. Sequencing used immunoSEQ multiplex PCR; TCRdb keeps in-frame clones, though not all of them. Of about 89,000 clones listed, 86% are singletons. The CDR3 has 15 residues. Germline lookup yields CDR1 KGHSH and CDR2 LQKENI. Trimming cost V 3 bases and J 8 bases; bases outside gene matches: 9. This material consisted of CD4+ or CD8+ T cells sorted from blood, taken in a trial of the OX40 agonist ivuxolimab. The chain carries TRBV18 and TRBJ1-4, with TRBD1 matching over 7 bases. The clonotype originates from an adult with an advanced solid tumor such as melanoma, head and neck, liver or kidney cancer. This chain's CDR3 is CASSPRTGVYEKLFF. The CDR3 DNA reads TGTGCCAGCTCACCCCGGACAGGTGTATACGAAAAACTGTTTTTT.